The 18 T cell receptor beta chains presented below share a single source sample, sequenced in a study of T-cell reconstitution after alpha-beta-depleted transplantation in children. Unique molecular identifiers were incorporated when the TCRbeta library was constructed. TCRdb analysed the PCR reads with MiXCR anew, one entry per CDR3 protein. This table has approximately 400,000 distinct CDR3 sequences, approximately 10% appearing once. The sample here was PBMCs from the stem cell graft donor, taken from the stem cell graft. The receptors originated from a human donor who donated a stem cell graft to a child with acute myeloid leukemia.

This clonotype appeared a few times. This chain links TRBV5-1 with TRBJ2-1, with D possibly TRBD1 on 5 matching bases. The CDR3 is made up of 17 amino acids. Germline CDR1 reads SGHRS; CDR2 reads YFSETQ. Trimming cost V 0 bases and J 2 bases, with 15 bases left between them. CDR3 sequence: CASSLEGQGVAYNEQFF. For the CDR3, the DNA is TGCGCCAGCAGCTTGGAGGGGCAGGGTGTGGCCTACAATGAGCAGTTCTTC.

CDR3 sequence: CSAVGRGETQYF. As DNA, the CDR3 is TGCAGTGCTGTGGGCAGGGGGGAGACCCAGTACTTC. The rearrangement links TRBV20-1 to TRBJ2-5; 7 bases agree with TRBD1. The junction had 5 bases not matched to a gene; V was cut back by 5 bases and J by 5 bases. The CDR3 contains 12 residues. Germline values: CDR1 DFQATT, CDR2 SNEGSKA (reference sequence).

The sample holds a few counts of this clonotype. The V and J genes are TRBV12-3 or TRBV12-4 and TRBJ2-6, with D uncertain. CDR3 length: 15 residues. With 7 bases removed from V and 0 bases from J, the gap between germline ends came to 10 bases. The CDR3 DNA sequence: TGTGCCAGCACCCTTACAAGCTCTGGGGCCAACGTCCTGACTTTC. The encoded protein is CASTLTSSGANVLTF.

This clonotype was observed a few times. This chain uses TRBV5-1 with TRBJ2-1; 7 bases line up with TRBD2. Trimming removed 0 bases from V and 10 bases from J; junction bases left unmatched: 10. The germline V gene has CDR1 SGHRS and CDR2 YFSETQ. This CDR3 contains 15 residues. CDR3 bases: TGCGCCAGCAGCTTGGGCTCTAGCGGTTTCACAGAGCAGTTCTTC. Its translation: CASSLGSSGFTEQFF.

This clonotype was found a few times. This chain connects TRBV5-1 to TRBJ2-1; TRBD2 matches at 10 bases. CDR3 size: 16 residues. V was clipped by 4 bases and J by 2 bases; unmatched bases: 6. In germline, CDR1 is SGHRS, CDR2 YFSETQ. For the CDR3, the DNA is TGCGCCAGCAGCCTTCCAACTAGCGGGGCCTACAATGAGCAGTTCTTC. This translates into CASSLPTSGAYNEQFF.

This clonotype was counted a few times. The gene calls are TRBV12-3 or TRBV12-4 and TRBJ2-1; no definite D call. V lost 5 bases to trimming and J lost 4 bases, with 15 bases between them. The CDR3 totals 15 residues. The CDR3 reads CASSPGPGSYNEQFF. The CDR3 DNA reads TGTGCCAGCAGTCCTGGGCCTGGATCATACAATGAGCAGTTCTTC.

This clonotype has only a few counts. This chain uses TRBV2 with TRBJ1-2, with 8 bases lining up with TRBD1. The ends lost 3 bases at V and 4 bases at J; junction bases unmatched: 1. The CDR3 runs to 13 residues. Germline values: CDR1 SNHLY, CDR2 FYNNEI. The CDR3, as DNA: TGTGCCAGCAGTGATGGGACAGGCTATGGCTACACCTTC. It translates to CASSDGTGYGYTF.

This clonotype came up many times. J is TRBJ2-2 and V is TRBV24-1, with 9 bases fitting TRBD1. The germline gives CDR1 KGHDR, CDR2 SFDVKD. V gave up 3 bases and J gave up 6 bases; unmatched junction bases: 7. This CDR3 contains 16 residues. CDR3 loop: CATSDGYRGRAGELFF. The CDR3, as DNA: TGTGCCACCAGTGATGGTTACAGGGGGCGCGCCGGGGAGCTGTTTTTT.

Only a few counts were recorded for this clonotype. This rearrangement joins TRBV5-4 to TRBJ2-2; a possible D gene is TRBD1 (6 bases). CDR1 SGHNT and CDR2 YYREEE come from the germline V gene (reference sequence). Trimming cost V 4 bases and J 5 bases, with 18 bases left between them. The CDR3 has 16 residues. The CDR3 region has the DNA TGTGCCAGCAGCCGTGACAGGCCCTTAAGGACCGGGGAGCTGTTTTTT. Its translation is CASSRDRPLRTGELFF.

The J gene is TRBJ2-3, the V gene TRBV6-1, with 7 nucleotides matching TRBD1. CDR1 and CDR2 (germline): MNHNS, SASEGT. The CDR3 spans 15 residues. Losses at the gene ends were 6 bases for V and 2 bases for J; bases not matched to a gene: 8. DNA for the CDR3: TGTGCCAGCAGGCCAACAGGGGCCCACACAGATACGCAGTATTTT. This encodes CASRPTGAHTDTQYF.

The rearrangement joins TRBV7-6 to TRBJ2-2; perhaps D is TRBD1 or TRBD2 (5 bases each). Deletions cut 5 bases from V and 7 bases from J, with 17 bases between. The CDR3 runs 15 residues. The germline V gene has CDR1 SGHVS and CDR2 FNYEAQ. CDR3 loop: CASSTSGTGHGELFF. CDR3 coding DNA: TGTGCCAGCAGCACCTCCGGGACGGGGCACGGGGAGCTGTTTTTT.

Ten or more counts support this clonotype. The DNA of the CDR3 is TGTGCCAGCAGCCCCCTCGCTAGCGCCCGGAACACCGGGGAGCTGTTTTTT. It translates to CASSPLASARNTGELFF. This chain uses TRBV7-2 with TRBJ2-2, with D possibly matching TRBD2 (6 bases). The V and J ends lost 5 bases and 1 base respectively, with 17 bases between them. CDR3 size: 17 residues. The V gene's germline CDR1 is SGHTA and CDR2 FQGNSA.

The chain joins TRBV12-3 or TRBV12-4 to TRBJ1-2, with unresolved D. The CDR3 is 12 residues long. The ends were cut back, 5 bases at V and 1 base at J, with 5 bases in the middle. The CDR3 bases are TGTGCCAGCAGTAAGATTAACTATGGCTACACCTTC. This codes for CASSKINYGYTF.

This clonotype was recorded a few times. The chain carries TRBV6-2 or TRBV6-3 and TRBJ1-1; D is possibly TRBD1 (6 bases). Germline CDR1 MNHEY, CDR2 SVGEGT. Between the trimmed V and J ends, which lost 2 bases and 4 bases, there was a span of 14 bases. The CDR3 extends over 15 amino acids. The CDR3 here is CASSYRTVRSTEAFF. DNA of the CDR3: TGTGCCAGCAGTTACCGGACAGTTAGATCCACTGAAGCTTTCTTT.

This clonotype came up a few times. The genes are TRBV6-5 and TRBJ2-3, with a tentative D call TRBD2 (6 bases). The CDR3 spans 14 residues. Germline CDR1 and CDR2: MNHEY and SVGAGI. V was pared by 2 bases and J by 2 bases, with 8 bases between. DNA for the CDR3: TGTGCCAGCAGTTACAGGGGACTCACAGATACGCAGTATTTT. This translates into CASSYRGLTDTQYF.

This clonotype has more than one count but fewer than ten. The V and J genes are TRBV2 and TRBJ2-7, with 7 nucleotides matching TRBD1. CDR1 is SNHLY, CDR2 FYNNEI, per germline. V lost 5 bases to trimming and J lost 4 bases; unmatched junction nucleotides: 14. This CDR3 contains 16 residues. This chain's CDR3 is CASSQAGTAGFYEQYF. CDR3 sequence (DNA): TGTGCCAGCAGTCAGGCAGGGACAGCCGGGTTTTACGAGCAGTACTTC.

This clonotype was found many times. The chain is built from TRBV12-3 or TRBV12-4 and TRBJ2-5, with TRBD2 as a possible D gene (5 bases). V lost 2 bases, J lost 5 bases, and 12 bases lay in between. This CDR3 contains 14 residues. The DNA for the CDR3 is TGTGCCAGCAGTTTATCGGGGTTCCTCGAGACCCAGTACTTC. Residues: CASSLSGFLETQYF.

As DNA, the CDR3 is TGCAGCGTTCCAAGACTAGCGGGAGGAAGAAATGAGCAGTTCTTC. It codes for CSVPRLAGGRNEQFF. V is TRBV29-1 and J is TRBJ2-1; 13 positions agree with TRBD2. J lost 7 bases, V lost 5 bases, and 8 bases had no gene match. Germline CDR1 SQVTM, CDR2 ANQGSEA. There are 15 residues in the CDR3.